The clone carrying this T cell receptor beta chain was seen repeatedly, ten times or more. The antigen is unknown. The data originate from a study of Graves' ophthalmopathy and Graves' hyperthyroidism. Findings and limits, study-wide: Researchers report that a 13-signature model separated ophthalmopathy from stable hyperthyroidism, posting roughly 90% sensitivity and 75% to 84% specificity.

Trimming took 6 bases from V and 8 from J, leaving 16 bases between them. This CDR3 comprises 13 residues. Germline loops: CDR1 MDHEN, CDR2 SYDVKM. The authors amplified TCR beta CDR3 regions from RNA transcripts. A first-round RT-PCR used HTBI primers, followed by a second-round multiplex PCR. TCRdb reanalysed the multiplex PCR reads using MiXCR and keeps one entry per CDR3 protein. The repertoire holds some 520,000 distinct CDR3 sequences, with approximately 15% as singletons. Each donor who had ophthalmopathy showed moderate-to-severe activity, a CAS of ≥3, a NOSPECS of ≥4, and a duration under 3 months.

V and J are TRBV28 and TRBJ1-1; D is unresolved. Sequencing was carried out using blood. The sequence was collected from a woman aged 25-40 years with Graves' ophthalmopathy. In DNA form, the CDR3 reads TGTGCCAGCAGACCTGACGGTCCGGGGGAAGCTTTCTTT. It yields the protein CASRPDGPGEAFF. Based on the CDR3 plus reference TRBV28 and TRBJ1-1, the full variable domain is DVKVTQSSRYLVKRTGEKVFLECVQDMDHENMFWYRQDPGLGLRLIYFSYDVKMKEKGDIPEGYSVSREKKERFSLILESASTNQTSMYLCASRPDGPGEAFFGQGTRLTVV.